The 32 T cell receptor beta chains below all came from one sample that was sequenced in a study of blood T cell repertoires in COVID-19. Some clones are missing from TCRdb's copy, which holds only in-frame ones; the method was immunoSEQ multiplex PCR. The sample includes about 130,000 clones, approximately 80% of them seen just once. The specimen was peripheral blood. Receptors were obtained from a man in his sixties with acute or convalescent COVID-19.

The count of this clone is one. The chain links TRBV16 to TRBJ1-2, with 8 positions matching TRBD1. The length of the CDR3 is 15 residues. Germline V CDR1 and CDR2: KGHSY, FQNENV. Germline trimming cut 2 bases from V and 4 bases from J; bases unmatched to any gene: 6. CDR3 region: CASSQPGQGSYGYTF. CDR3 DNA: TGTGCCAGCAGCCAACCCGGACAGGGTTCCTATGGCTACACCTTC. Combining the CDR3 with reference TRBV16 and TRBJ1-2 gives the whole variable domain GEEVAQTPKHLVRGEGQKAKLYCAPIKGHSYVFWYQQVLKNEFKFLISFQNENVFDETGMPKERFSAKCLPNSPCSLEIQATKLEDSAVYFCASSQPGQGSYGYTFGSGTRLTVV.

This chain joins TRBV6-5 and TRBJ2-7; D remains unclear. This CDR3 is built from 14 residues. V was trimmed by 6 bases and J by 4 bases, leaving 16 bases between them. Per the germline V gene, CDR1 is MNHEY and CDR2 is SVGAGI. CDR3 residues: CASSLGGTTYEQYF. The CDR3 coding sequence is TGTGCCAGCAGCCTTGGCGGAACGACGTACGAGCAGTACTTC.

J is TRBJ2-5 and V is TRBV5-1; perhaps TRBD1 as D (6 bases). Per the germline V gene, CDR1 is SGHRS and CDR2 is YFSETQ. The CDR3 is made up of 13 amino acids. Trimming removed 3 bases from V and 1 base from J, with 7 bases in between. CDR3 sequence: CASSWTVQETQYF. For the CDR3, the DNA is TGCGCCAGCAGCTGGACAGTCCAAGAGACCCAGTACTTC.

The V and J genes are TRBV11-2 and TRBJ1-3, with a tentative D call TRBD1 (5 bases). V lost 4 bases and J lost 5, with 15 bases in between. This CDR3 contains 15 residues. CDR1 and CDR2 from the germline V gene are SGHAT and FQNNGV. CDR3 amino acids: CASSSPSAGRNTIYF. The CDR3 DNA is TGTGCCAGCAGCTCACCGTCGGCAGGGAGAAACACCATATATTTT.

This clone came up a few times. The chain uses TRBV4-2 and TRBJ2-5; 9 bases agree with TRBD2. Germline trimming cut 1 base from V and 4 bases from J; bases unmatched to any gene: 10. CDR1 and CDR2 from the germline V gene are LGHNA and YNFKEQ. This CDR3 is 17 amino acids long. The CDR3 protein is CASSQAVAGAGAETQYF. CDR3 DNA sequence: TGTGCCAGCAGCCAAGCCGTAGCGGGAGCCGGCGCAGAGACCCAGTACTTC.

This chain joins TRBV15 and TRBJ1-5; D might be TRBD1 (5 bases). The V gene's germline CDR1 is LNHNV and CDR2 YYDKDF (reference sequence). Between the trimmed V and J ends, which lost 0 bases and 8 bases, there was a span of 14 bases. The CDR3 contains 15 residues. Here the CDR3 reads CATSREGKGVKPQHF. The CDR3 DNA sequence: TGTGCCACCAGCAGAGAAGGGAAAGGGGTTAAGCCCCAGCATTTT.

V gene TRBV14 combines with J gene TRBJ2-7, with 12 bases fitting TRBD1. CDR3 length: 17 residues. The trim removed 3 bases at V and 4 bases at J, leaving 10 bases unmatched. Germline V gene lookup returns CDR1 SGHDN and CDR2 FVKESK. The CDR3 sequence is CASSHPRGQGARYEQYF. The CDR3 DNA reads TGTGCCAGCAGCCACCCGAGGGGACAGGGGGCAAGGTACGAGCAGTACTTC. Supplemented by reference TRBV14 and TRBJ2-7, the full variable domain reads EAGVTQFPSHSVIEKGQTVTLRCDPISGHDNLYWYRRVMGKEIKFLLHFVKESKQDESGMPNNRFLAERTGGTYSTLKVQPAELEDSGVYFCASSHPRGQGARYEQYFGPGTRLTVT.

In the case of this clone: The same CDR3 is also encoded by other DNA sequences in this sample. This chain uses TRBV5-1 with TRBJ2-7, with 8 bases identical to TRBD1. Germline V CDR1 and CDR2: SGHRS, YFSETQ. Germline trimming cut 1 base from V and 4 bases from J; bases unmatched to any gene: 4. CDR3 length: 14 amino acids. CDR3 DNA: TGCGCCAGCAGCTTGAGACAGGGGTTGTACGAGCAGTACTTC. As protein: CASSLRQGLYEQYF. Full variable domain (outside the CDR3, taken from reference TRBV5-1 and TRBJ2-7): KAGVTQTPRYLIKTRGQQVTLSCSPISGHRSVSWYQQTPGQGLQFLFEYFSETQRNKGNFPGRFSGRQFSNSRSEMNVSTLELGDSALYLCASSLRQGLYEQYFGPGTRLTVT.

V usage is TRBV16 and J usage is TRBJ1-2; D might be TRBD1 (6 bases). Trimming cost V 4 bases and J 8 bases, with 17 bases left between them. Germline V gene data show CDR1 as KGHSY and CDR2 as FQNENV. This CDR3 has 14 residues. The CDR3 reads CASSPPGGGGGYTF. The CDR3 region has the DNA TGTGCCAGCAGCCCCCCGGGGGGCGGAGGCGGCTACACCTTC. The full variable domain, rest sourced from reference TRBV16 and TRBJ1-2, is GEEVAQTPKHLVRGEGQKAKLYCAPIKGHSYVFWYQQVLKNEFKFLISFQNENVFDETGMPKERFSAKCLPNSPCSLEIQATKLEDSAVYFCASSPPGGGGGYTFGSGTRLTVV.

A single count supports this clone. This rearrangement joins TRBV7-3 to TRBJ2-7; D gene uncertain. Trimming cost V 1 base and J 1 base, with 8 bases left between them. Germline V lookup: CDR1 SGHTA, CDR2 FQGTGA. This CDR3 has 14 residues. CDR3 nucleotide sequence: TGTGCCAGCAGCTTAATGGCAGGATCCTACGAGCAGTACTTC. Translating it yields CASSLMAGSYEQYF.

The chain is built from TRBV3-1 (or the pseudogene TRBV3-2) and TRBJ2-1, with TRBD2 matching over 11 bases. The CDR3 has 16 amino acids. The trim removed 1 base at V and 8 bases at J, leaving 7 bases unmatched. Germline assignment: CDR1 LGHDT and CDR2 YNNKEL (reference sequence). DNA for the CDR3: TGTGCCAGCAGCCAAGCTCTCCTAGCGGGAGGAGATGAGCAGTTCTTC. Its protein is CASSQALLAGGDEQFF.

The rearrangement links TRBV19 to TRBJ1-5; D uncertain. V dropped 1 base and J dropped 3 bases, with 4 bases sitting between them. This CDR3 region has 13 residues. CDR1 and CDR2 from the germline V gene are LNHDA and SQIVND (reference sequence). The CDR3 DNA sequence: TGTGCCAGTAGTATAGTCCTCAATCAGCCCCAGCATTTT. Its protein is CASSIVLNQPQHF. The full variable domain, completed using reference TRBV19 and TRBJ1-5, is DGGITQSPKYLFRKEGQNVTLSCEQNLNHDAMYWYRQDPGQGLRLIYYSQIVNDFQKGDIAEGYSVSREKKESFPLTVTSAQKNPTAFYLCASSIVLNQPQHFGDGTRLSIL.

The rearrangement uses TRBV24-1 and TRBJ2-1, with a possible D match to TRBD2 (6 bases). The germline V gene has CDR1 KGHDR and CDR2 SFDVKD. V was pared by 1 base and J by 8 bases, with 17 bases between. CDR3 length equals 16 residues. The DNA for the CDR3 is TGTGCCACCAGTGATTTCCTGAGCGGGTCCATCTATGAGCAGTTCTTC. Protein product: CATSDFLSGSIYEQFF.

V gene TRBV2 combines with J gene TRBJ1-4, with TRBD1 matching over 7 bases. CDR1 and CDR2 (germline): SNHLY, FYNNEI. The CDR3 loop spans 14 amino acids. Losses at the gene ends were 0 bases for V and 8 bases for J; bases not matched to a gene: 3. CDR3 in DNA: TGTGCCAGCAGTGAAGCAGGGGGCGGCGAAAAACTGTTTTTT. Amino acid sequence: CASSEAGGGEKLFF.

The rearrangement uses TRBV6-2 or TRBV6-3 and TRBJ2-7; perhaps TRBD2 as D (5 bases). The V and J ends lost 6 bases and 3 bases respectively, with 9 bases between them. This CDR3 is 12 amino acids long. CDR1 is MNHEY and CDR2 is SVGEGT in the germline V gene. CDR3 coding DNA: TGTGCCAGCAGCTCCGGGAACTACGAGCAGTACTTC. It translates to CASSSGNYEQYF.

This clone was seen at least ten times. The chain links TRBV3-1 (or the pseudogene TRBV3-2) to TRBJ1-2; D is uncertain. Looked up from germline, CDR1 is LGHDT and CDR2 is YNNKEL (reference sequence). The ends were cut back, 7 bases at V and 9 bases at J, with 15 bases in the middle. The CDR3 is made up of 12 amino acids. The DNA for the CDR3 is TGTGCCAGCACTATTAGAGGGCTTCGCTACACCTTC. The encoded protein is CASTIRGLRYTF.

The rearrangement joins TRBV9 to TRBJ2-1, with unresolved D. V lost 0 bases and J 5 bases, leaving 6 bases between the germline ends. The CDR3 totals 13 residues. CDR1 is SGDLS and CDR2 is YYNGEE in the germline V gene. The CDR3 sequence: CASSVALNNEQFF. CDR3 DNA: TGTGCCAGCAGCGTAGCCCTAAACAATGAGCAGTTCTTC.

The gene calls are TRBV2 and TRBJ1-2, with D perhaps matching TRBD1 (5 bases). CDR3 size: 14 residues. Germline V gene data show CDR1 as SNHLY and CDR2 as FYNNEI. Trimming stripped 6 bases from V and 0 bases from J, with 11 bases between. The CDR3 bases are TGTGCCAGCAGGGGGGGAGTTCCTAACTATGGCTACACCTTC. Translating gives CASRGGVPNYGYTF.

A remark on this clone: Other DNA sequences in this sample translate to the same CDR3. CDR3 DNA: TGCGCCAGCAGCGGGGTGGAGGGAGAGACCCAGTACTTC. This codes for CASSGVEGETQYF. This chain links TRBV5-1 with TRBJ2-5; D is possibly TRBD2 (6 bases). The germline gives CDR1 SGHRS, CDR2 YFSETQ. There are 13 residues in the CDR3. V was shortened by 4 bases and J by 4 bases, with 11 bases between the two germline ends. The full variable domain, rest sourced from reference TRBV5-1 and TRBJ2-5, is KAGVTQTPRYLIKTRGQQVTLSCSPISGHRSVSWYQQTPGQGLQFLFEYFSETQRNKGNFPGRFSGRQFSNSRSEMNVSTLELGDSALYLCASSGVEGETQYFGPGTRLLVL.

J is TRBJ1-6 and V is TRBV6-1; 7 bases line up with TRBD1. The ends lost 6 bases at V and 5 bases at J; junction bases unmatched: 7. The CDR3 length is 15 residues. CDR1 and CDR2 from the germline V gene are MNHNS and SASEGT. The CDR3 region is CASRGTEGDNSPLHF. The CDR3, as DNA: TGTGCCAGCAGGGGGACAGAGGGCGATAATTCACCCCTCCACTTT.

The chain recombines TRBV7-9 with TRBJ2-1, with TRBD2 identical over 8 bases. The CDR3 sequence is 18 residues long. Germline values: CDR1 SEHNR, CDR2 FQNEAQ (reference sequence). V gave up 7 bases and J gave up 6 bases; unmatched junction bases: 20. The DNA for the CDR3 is TGTGCCAGCACCCCCCGGCCGGAGCGGGAGTTGAGAGGCAATGAGCAGTTCTTC. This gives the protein CASTPRPERELRGNEQFF.

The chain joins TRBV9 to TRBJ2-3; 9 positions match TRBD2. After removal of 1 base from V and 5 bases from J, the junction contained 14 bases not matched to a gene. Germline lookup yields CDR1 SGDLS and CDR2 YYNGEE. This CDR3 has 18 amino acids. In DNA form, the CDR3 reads TGTGCCAGCAGCGTACGTGTTAGTAGCGGGAGATTTGAAGATACGCAGTATTTT. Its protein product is CASSVRVSSGRFEDTQYF.

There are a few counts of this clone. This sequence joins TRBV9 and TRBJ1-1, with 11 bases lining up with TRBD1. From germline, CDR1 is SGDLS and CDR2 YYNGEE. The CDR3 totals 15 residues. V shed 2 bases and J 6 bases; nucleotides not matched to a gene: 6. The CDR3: CASSVGTGGAAEAFF. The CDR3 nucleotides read TGTGCCAGCAGCGTGGGGACAGGGGGAGCGGCTGAAGCTTTCTTT.

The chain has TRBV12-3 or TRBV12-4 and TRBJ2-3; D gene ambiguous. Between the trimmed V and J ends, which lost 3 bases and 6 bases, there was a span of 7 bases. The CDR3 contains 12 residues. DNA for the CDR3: TGTGCCAGCAGTTTGGCTTCGGATACGCAGTATTTT. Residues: CASSLASDTQYF.

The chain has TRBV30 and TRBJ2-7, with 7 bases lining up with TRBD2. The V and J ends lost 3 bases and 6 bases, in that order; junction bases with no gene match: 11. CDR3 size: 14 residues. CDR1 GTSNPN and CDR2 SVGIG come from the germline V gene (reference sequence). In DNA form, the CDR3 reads TGTGCCTGGAGGTCCCGGGGGGTCAATCCCGAGCAGTACTTC. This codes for CAWRSRGVNPEQYF.

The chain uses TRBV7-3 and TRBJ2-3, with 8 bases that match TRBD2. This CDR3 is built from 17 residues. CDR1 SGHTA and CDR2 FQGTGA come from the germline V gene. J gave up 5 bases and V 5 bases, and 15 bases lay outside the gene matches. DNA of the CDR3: TGTGCCAGCAGCAAGCGGACTAGCAGAGACGGGATAGATACGCAGTATTTT. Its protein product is CASSKRTSRDGIDTQYF.

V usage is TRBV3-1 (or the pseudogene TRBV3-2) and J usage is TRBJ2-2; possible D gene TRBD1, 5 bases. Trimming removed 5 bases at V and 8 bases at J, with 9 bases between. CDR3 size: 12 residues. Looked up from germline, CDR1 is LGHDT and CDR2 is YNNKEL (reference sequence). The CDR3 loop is CASSWGPGELFF. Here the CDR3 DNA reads TGTGCCAGCAGCTGGGGCCCGGGGGAGCTGTTTTTT.

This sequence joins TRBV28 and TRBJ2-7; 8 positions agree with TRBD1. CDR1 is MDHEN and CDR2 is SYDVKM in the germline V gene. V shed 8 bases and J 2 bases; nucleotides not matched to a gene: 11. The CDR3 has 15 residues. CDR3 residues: CASWTATGATYEQYF. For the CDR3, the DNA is TGTGCCAGCTGGACTGCGACAGGGGCGACCTACGAGCAGTACTTC.

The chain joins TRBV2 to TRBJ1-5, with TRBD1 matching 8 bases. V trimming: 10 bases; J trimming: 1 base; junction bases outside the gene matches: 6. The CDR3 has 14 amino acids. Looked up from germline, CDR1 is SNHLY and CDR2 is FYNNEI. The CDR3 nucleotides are TGTGCCACCAAGGACAGGGCAAGCAATCAGCCCCAGCATTTT. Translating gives CATKDRASNQPQHF.

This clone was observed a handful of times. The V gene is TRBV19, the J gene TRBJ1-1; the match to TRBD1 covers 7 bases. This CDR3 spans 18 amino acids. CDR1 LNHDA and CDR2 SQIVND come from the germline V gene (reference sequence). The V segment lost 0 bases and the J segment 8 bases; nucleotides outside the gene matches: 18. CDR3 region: CASSIEPTGVLFKEEAFF. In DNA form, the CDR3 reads TGTGCCAGTAGTATAGAACCAACAGGGGTCCTATTTAAGGAAGAAGCTTTCTTT.

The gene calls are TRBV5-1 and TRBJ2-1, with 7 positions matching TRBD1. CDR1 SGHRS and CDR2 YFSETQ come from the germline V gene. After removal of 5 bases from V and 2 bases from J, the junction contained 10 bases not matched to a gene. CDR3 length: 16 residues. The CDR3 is CASRFTTGATYNEQFF. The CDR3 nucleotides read TGCGCCAGCAGATTCACTACAGGGGCCACCTACAATGAGCAGTTCTTC. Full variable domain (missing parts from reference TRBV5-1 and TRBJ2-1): KAGVTQTPRYLIKTRGQQVTLSCSPISGHRSVSWYQQTPGQGLQFLFEYFSETQRNKGNFPGRFSGRQFSNSRSEMNVSTLELGDSALYLCASRFTTGATYNEQFFGPGTRLTVL.

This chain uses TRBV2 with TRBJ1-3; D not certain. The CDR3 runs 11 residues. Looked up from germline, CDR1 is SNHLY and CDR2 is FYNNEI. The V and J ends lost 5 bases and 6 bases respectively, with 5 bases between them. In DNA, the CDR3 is TGTGCCAGCAGTTTATTAAACACCATATATTTT. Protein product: CASSLLNTIYF. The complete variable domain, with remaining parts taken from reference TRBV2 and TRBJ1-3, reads EPEVTQTPSHQVTQMGQEVILRCVPISNHLYFYWYRQILGQKVEFLVSFYNNEISEKSEIFDDQFSVERPDGSNFTLKIRSTKLEDSAMYFCASSLLNTIYFGEGSWLTVV.